This section outlines one TCR beta chain sequence together with its context. The data were taken from a study of blood T cell repertoires in COVID-19. The wider study: There were acute and convalescent COVID-19 samples, and they came from the United States, Italy and Spain. PBMCs, B-cell-depleted T cells, or T cells were the source of the cDNA or gDNA that made up the material.

Germline V gene lookup returns CDR1 LNHNV and CDR2 YYDKDF (reference sequence). The germline V and J ends were trimmed by 0 bases and 6 bases, with 9 bases remaining between them. This CDR3 contains 13 residues. The protocol was immunoSEQ multiplex PCR, while the TCRdb copy is restricted to in-frame clones and leaves out a portion. This sample has about 140,000 clones, with 85% to 90% found just once. The specimen was peripheral blood. The sequence came from a woman aged 60-75 years with acute or convalescent COVID-19. The chain has TRBV15 and TRBJ2-7; D perhaps matches TRBD2 (6 bases). The CDR3 sequence: CATSRDGGFEQYF. CDR3 nucleotide sequence: TGTGCCACCAGCAGAGATGGAGGGTTCGAGCAGTACTTC.